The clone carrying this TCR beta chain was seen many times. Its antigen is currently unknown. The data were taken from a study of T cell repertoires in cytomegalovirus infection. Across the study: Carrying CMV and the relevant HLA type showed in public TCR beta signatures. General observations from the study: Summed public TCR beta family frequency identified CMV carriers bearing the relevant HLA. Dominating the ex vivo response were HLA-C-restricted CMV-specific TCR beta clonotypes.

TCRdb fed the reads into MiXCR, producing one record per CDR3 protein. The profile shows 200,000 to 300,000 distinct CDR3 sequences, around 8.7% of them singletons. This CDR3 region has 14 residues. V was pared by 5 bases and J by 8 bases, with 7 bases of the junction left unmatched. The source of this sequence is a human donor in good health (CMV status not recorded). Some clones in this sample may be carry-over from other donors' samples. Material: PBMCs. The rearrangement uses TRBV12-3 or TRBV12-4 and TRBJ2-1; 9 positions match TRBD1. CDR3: CASSPRTGVYEQFF. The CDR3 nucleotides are TGTGCCAGCAGTCCGCGGACAGGGGTTTATGAGCAGTTCTTC.